One and the same sample provided the 2 T cell receptor beta chains below, sequenced in a study of breast tumors, draining lymph nodes, adjacent tissues. Axillary draining lymph nodes of breast cancer patients supplied the node samples. TCRdb processed the multiplex PCR reads anew with MiXCR; each CDR3 protein has one entry. Found here are 270,000 or so distinct CDR3 sequences, about 33% of them singletons; the top ten hold approximately 1%. Sequencing input: axillary lymph node tissue. These receptors were collected from a female donor with breast cancer. Some clones in this sample may be carry-over from other donors' samples.

The CDR3 nucleotides read TGTGCCAGCAGACTCGGAGGGGGGGGGTTCAATGAGCAGTTCTTC. It is translated as CASRLGGGGFNEQFF. The genes are TRBV6-5 and TRBJ2-1, with D tentatively TRBD2 (7 bases). The V end lost 6 bases, the J end lost 6 bases, and 18 bases lay between the germline ends. Germline CDR1 is MNHEY and CDR2 is SVGAGI. The CDR3 has 15 amino acids.

This clonotype was seen more than once but under ten times. The J gene is TRBJ2-1, the V gene TRBV11-2; D is ambiguous. Trimming removed 3 bases at V and 0 bases at J, with 12 bases between. The CDR3 has 16 amino acids. Germline V gene data show CDR1 as SGHAT and CDR2 as FQNNGV. The CDR3: CASSFVGLSSYNEQFF. In DNA, the CDR3 is TGTGCCAGCAGCTTCGTTGGTCTGAGCTCCTACAATGAGCAGTTCTTC.